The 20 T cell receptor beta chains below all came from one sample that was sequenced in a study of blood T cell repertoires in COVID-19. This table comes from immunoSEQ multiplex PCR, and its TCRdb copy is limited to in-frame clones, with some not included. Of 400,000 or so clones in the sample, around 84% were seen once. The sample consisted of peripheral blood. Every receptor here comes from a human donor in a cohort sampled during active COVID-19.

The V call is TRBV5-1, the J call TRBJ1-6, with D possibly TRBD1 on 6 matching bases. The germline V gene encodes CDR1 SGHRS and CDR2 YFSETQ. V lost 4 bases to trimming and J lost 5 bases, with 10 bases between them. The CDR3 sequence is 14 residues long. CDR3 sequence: CASSATGDNSPLHF. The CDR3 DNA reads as TGCGCCAGCAGCGCGACAGGTGATAATTCACCCCTCCACTTT.

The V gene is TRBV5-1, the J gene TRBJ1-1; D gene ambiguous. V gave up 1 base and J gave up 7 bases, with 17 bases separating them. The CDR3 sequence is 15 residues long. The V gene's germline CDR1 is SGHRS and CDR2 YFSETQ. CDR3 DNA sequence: TGCGCCAGCAGCTTGTTTGCGGGCCCGGAGGGTGAAGCTTTCTTT. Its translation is CASSLFAGPEGEAFF.

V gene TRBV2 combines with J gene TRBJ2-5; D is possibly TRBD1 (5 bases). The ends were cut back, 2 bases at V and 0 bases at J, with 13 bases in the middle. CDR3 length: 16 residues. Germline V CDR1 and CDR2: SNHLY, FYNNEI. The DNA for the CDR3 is TGTGCCAGCAGTGAATTGAGGAAGGGGAACCAAGAGACCCAGTACTTC. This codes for CASSELRKGNQETQYF.

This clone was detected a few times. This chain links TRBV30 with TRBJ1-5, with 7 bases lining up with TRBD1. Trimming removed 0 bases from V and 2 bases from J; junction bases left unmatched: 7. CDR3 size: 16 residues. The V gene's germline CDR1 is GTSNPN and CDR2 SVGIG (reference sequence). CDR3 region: CAWSVQGSRGNQPQHF. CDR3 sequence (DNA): TGTGCCTGGAGTGTACAGGGGTCTCGTGGCAATCAGCCCCAGCATTTT. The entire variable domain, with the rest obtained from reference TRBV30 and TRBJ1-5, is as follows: SQTIHQWPATLVQPVGSPLSLECTVEGTSNPNLYWYRQAAGRGLQLLFYSVGIGQISSEVPQNLSASRPQDRQFILSSKKLLLSDSGFYLCAWSVQGSRGNQPQHFGDGTRLSIL.

The CDR3 coding sequence is TGTGCCAGCAGCTTAGGGGGCTTGGGTTCTGAAGCTTTCTTT. This encodes CASSLGGLGSEAFF. The rearrangement joins TRBV7-9 to TRBJ1-1; tentatively, D is TRBD1 (5 bases). The germline V gene has CDR1 SEHNR and CDR2 FQNEAQ (reference sequence). This CDR3 comprises 14 residues. V was cut by 1 base and J by 6 bases, with 12 bases left in between.

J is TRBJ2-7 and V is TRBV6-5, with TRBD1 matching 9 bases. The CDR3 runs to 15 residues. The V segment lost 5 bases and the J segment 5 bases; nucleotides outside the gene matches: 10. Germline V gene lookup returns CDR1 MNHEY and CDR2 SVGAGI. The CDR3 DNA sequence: TGTGCCAGCAGTCCCGGGACAGGGAGCGTCCACGAGCAGTACTTC. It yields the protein CASSPGTGSVHEQYF.

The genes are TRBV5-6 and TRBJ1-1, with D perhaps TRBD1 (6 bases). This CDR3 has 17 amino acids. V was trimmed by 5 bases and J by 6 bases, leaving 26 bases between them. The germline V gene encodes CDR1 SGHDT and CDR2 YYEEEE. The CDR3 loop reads CASSRIGGRFSTAEAFF. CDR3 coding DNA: TGTGCCAGCAGTAGGATAGGGGGACGGTTTTCGACGGCTGAAGCTTTCTTT.

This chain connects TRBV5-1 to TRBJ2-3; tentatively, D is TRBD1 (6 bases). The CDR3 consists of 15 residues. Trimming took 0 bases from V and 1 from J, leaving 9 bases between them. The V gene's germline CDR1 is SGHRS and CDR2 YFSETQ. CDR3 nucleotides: TGCGCCAGCAGCTTGGCTGCAGGGGGCACAGATACGCAGTATTTT. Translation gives CASSLAAGGTDTQYF.

The chain's CDR3 is CASRPLTTYEQYF. In nucleotides, the CDR3 is TGTGCCAGCAGACCCCTGACAACCTACGAGCAGTACTTC. V is TRBV7-9 and J is TRBJ2-7, with no clear D. Germline loops: CDR1 SEHNR, CDR2 FQNEAQ (reference sequence). Trimming took 6 bases from V and 2 from J, leaving 11 bases between them. The CDR3 runs to 13 residues.

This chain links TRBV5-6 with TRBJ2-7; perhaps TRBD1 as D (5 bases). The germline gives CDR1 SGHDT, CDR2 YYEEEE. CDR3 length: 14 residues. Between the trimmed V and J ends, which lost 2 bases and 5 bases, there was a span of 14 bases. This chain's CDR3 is CASSLYLGVHEQYF. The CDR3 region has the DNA TGTGCCAGCAGCTTATATTTAGGGGTCCACGAGCAGTACTTC. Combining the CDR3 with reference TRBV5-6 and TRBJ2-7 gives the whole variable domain DAGVTQSPTHLIKTRGQQVTLRCSPKSGHDTVSWYQQALGQGPQFIFQYYEEEERQRGNFPDRFSGHQFPNYSSELNVNALLLGDSALYLCASSLYLGVHEQYFGPGTRLTVT.

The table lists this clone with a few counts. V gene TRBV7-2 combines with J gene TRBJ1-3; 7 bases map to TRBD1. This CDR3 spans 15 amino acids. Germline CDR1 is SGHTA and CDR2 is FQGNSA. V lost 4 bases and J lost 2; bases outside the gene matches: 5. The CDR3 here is CASSYSTGAGNTIYF. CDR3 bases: TGTGCCAGCAGCTATAGTACAGGGGCTGGAAACACCATATATTTT.

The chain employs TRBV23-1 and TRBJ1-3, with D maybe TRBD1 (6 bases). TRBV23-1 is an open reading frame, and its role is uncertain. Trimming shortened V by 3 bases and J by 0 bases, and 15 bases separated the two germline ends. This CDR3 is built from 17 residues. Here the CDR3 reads CASSHSWTVTSGNTIYF. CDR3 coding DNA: TGCGCCAGCAGTCATAGTTGGACAGTAACCTCTGGAAACACCATATATTTT.

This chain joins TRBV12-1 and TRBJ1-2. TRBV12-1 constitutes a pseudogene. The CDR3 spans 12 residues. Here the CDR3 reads CASSPGLGGYTF. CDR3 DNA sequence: TGTGCCAGCAGCCCCGGACTAGGTGGCTACACCTTC.

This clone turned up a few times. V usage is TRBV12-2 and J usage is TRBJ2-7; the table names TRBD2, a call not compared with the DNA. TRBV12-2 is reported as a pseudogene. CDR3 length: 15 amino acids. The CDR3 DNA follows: TGTGCAAGTCGCTTCGAGGACTCCCCGGTCAACGAGCAGTACTTC. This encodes CASRFEDSPVNEQYF.

The CDR3 here is CANGAGTATYEQYF. In nucleotides, the CDR3 is TGTGCCAACGGAGCCGGGACAGCAACCTACGAGCAGTACTTC. The chain uses TRBV10-3 and TRBJ2-7, with 7 bases matching TRBD1. Germline lookup yields CDR1 ENHRY and CDR2 SYGVKD. The junction had 11 bases not matched to a gene; V was cut back by 10 bases and J by 2 bases. The CDR3 length is 14 residues.

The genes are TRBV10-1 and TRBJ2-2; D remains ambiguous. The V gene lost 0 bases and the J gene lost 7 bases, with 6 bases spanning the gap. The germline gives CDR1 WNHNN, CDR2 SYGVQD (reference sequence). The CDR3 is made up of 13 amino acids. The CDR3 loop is CASSESAVGELFF. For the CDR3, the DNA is TGCGCCAGCAGTGAGTCCGCAGTCGGGGAGCTGTTTTTT.

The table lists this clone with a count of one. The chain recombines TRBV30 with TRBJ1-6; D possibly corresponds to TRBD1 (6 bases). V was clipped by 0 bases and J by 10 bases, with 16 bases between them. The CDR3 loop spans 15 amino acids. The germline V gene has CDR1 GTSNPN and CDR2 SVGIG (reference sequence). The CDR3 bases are TGTGCCTGGAGTGTAACGGACAGCCGGGGCTCACCCCTCCACTTT. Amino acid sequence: CAWSVTDSRGSPLHF.

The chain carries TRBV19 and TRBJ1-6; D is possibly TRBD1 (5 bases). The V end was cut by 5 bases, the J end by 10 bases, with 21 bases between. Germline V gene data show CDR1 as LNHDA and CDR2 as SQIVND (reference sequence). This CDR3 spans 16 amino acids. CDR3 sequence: CASSVGLGGRGSPLHF. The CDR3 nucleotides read TGTGCCAGTAGTGTCGGCCTTGGGGGGAGAGGATCACCCCTCCACTTT.

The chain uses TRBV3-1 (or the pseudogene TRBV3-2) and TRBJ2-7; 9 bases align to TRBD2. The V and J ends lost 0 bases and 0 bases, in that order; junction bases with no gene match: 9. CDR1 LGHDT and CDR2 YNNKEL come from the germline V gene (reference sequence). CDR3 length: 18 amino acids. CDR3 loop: CASSQDRLAGTNSYEQYF. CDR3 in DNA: TGTGCCAGCAGCCAAGATCGTCTAGCGGGAACCAACTCCTACGAGCAGTACTTC.

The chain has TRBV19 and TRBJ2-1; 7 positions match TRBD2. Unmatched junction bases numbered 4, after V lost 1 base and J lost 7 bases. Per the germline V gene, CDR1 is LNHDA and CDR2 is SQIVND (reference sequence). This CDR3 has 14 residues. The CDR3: CASSIVLAANEQFF. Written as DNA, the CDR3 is TGTGCCAGTAGTATAGTTCTAGCGGCTAATGAGCAGTTCTTC.